The rows below give T cell receptor beta chains drawn from one sample of a study of blood T cell repertoires in COVID-19. Profiled with immunoSEQ multiplex PCR; TCRdb holds only in-frame clones, not every one. The table records 250,000 or so clones, about 91% of them present only once. The sample comprised PBMCs or T cells enriched from blood (not recorded which). The receptor source for this set is a human donor in a cohort exposed to, infected with or recovered from COVID-19 (not recorded which). The donor label of this sample is uncertain. The CDR3 runs from the conserved cysteine through the conserved F or W. Fields, in order: V gene, clone size, D gene, J gene, CDR3 DNA, CDR3 protein. A D gene is named only where the DNA matches it firmly. The size of a clone is reported for some rows only, either as once, few or many, or as a class for expanded clones.

TRBV19	-	-	TRBJ1-3	TGTGCCAGTACTCTTACCCCGACAGCTGGAAACACCATATATTTT	CASTLTPTAGNTIYF
TRBV19	-	-	TRBJ1-4	TGTGCCAGTAGTATCGCGGCTGAAAAACTGTTTTTT	CASSIAAEKLFF
TRBV10-1	-	TRBD2	TRBJ2-7	TGCGCCAGCAGTCCCACTAGCGGGGGATTCGAGCAGTACTTC	CASSPTSGGFEQYF
TRBV5-4	-	-	TRBJ1-2	TGTGCCAGCAGCTTCACGATGGAGGGCTACACCTTC	CASSFTMEGYTF
TRBV2	-	TRBD1	TRBJ2-7	TGTGCCAGCAGTGCGGACAGGAACTCCTACGAGCAGTACTTC	CASSADRNSYEQYF
TRBV2	-	-	TRBJ1-3	TGTGCCAGCAGTGAAGCTAAGACAGGAAACACCATATATTTT	CASSEAKTGNTIYF
TRBV6-2/TRBV6-3	-	TRBD1	TRBJ1-1	TGTGCCAGCAGTTACCCTCAGACAGGGACCGCCACTGAAGCTTTCTTT	CASSYPQTGTATEAFF
TRBV4-3	-	TRBD2	TRBJ2-5	TGCGCCAGCAGCCAAGATCGGACTAGCCCCCCCGGGGCCCAGTACTTC	CASSQDRTSPPGAQYF
TRBV30	-	-	TRBJ1-5	TGTGCCTGGAGTGGGGGGGGTAGTAATCAGCCCCAGCATTTT	CAWSGGGSNQPQHF
TRBV3-1/TRBV3-2	-	-	TRBJ2-1	TGTGCCAGCAGCTCCTCTGGCCCGATGAATGAGCAGTTCTTC	CASSSSGPMNEQFF
TRBV11-3	-	-	TRBJ2-5	TGTGCCAGCAGCGTGGCCGGGACCGGGGGAGAGACCCAGTACTTC	CASSVAGTGGETQYF
TRBV2	-	TRBD2	TRBJ2-1	TGTGCCAGCAGTGAGGCTAGCGGGGGGCGGGATGAGCAGTTCTTC	CASSEASGGRDEQFF
TRBV5-4	-	-	TRBJ1-1	TGTGCCAGCAGCTTAGATTTTTCCCCGGTAGAAGCTTTCTTT	CASSLDFSPVEAFF
TRBV5-4	-	TRBD2	TRBJ2-2	TGTGCCAGCAGCTTGGCGCTAGCGGGGTACACCGGGGAGCTGTTTTTT	CASSLALAGYTGELFF
TRBV4-1	few	-	TRBJ1-5	TGCGCCAGCAGTCACCCGGGAGGGAGCAATCAGCCCCAGCATTTT	CASSHPGGSNQPQHF
TRBV10-2	-	TRBD1	TRBJ1-4	TGCGCCAGCAGTGTAGGGACAGGGAGTCAGGAAAAACTGTTTTTT	CASSVGTGSQEKLFF
TRBV27	-	TRBD1	TRBJ1-2	TGTGCCAGCCGACCGACAGGGTCAAACGGCTACACCTTC	CASRPTGSNGYTF
TRBV4-1	few	-	TRBJ1-2	TGCGCCAGCAGCCAAGAAGTAGTGGGGGCTTATGGCTACACCTTC	CASSQEVVGAYGYTF
TRBV4-2	-	-	TRBJ1-1	TGTGCCAGCAGCCAAGTAGTTTGGAGTGAAGCTTTCTTT	CASSQVVWSEAFF
TRBV19	-	TRBD2	TRBJ2-3	TGTGCCAGTAATAGCGGGGGTACAGATACGCAGTATTTT	CASNSGGTDTQYF
TRBV5-6	-	TRBD1	TRBJ1-5	TGTGCCAGCAGCTTGGCGGCAGGGGGCCAGCCCCAGCATTTT	CASSLAAGGQPQHF
TRBV5-1	-	-	TRBJ1-3	TGCGCCAGCAGCTTAAAGGGAGAACACACCATATATTTT	CASSLKGEHTIYF